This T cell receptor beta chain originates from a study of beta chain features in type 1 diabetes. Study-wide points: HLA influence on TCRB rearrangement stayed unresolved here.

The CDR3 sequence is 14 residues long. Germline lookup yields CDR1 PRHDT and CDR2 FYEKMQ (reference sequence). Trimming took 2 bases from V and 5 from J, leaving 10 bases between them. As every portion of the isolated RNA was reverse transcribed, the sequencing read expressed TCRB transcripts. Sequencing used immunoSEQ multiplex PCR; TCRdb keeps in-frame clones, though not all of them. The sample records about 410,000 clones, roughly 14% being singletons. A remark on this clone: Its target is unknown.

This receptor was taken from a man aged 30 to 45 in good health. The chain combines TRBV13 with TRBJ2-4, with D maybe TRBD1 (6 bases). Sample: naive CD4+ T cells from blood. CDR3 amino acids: CASSLLAGENIQYF. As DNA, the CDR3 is TGTGCCAGCAGCTTACTGGCAGGGGAAAACATTCAGTACTTC.